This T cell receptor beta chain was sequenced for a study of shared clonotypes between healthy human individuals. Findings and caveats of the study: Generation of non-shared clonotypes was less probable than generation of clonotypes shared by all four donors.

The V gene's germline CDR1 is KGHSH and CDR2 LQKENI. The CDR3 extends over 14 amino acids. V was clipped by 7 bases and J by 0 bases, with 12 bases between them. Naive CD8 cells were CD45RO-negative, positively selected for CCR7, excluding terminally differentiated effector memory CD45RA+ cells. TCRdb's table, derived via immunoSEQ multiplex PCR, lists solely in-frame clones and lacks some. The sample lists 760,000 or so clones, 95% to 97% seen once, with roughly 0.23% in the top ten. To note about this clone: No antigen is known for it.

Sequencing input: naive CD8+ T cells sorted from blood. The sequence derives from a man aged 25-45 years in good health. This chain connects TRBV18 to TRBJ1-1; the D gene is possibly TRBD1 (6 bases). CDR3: CASCIGQLNTEAFF. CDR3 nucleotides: TGTGCCAGCTGCATCGGACAGCTGAACACTGAAGCTTTCTTT. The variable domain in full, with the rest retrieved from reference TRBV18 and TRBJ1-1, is NAGVMQNPRHLVRRRGQEARLRCSPMKGHSHVYWYRQLPEEGLKFMVYLQKENIIDESGMPKERFSAEFPKEGPSILRIQQVVRGDSAAYFCASCIGQLNTEAFFGQGTRLTVV.